This T cell receptor (beta chain) derives from a study of stem cell transplantation in POMP-related autoinflammatory disease. Across the whole study: Before transplant, CD4+ T cells skewed naive and CD8+ proportions were low.

Using immunoSEQ multiplex PCR, the repertoire was profiled, and TCRdb retains in-frame clones only, with some absent. This table has about 68,000 clones, roughly 93% appearing once. From germline, CDR1 is LGHDT and CDR2 YNNKEL (reference sequence). V lost 0 bases, J lost 1 base, and 18 bases lay in between. This CDR3 has 18 amino acids. The chain links TRBV3-1 (or the pseudogene TRBV3-2) to TRBJ1-2, with D possibly TRBD1 on 5 matching bases. The material was CD4+ T cells from PBMCs, obtained after stem cell transplantation. This receptor was obtained from a human patient with POMP-related autoinflammation and immune dysregulation (PRAID). Some T cells may be supplied by the graft donor. CDR3 loop: CASSQDTGVRGSNYGYTF. In DNA form, the CDR3 reads TGTGCCAGCAGCCAAGACACGGGGGTAAGGGGAAGTAACTATGGCTACACCTTC.